The 32 T cell receptor beta chains presented below share a single source sample, sequenced in a study of T cell responses to AZD1222 COVID-19 vaccine. TCRdb's table, derived via immunoSEQ multiplex PCR, lists solely in-frame clones and lacks some. The table records roughly 50,000 clones, 86% of them present only once. The specimen was peripheral blood, collected 28 days after the second AZD1222 dose. The origin of the receptors is an adult who received the AZD1222 COVID-19 vaccine.

The genes are TRBV6-4 and TRBJ2-3; no clear D gene. Between the trimmed V and J ends, which lost 5 bases and 0 bases, there was a span of 6 bases. Germline assignment: CDR1 MRHNA and CDR2 SNTAGT. This CDR3 region has 13 residues. The DNA for the CDR3 is TGTGCCAGCAGTCACGGGAGCACAGATACGCAGTATTTT. Protein: CASSHGSTDTQYF.

This clone was found once. The gene calls are TRBV9 and TRBJ2-3, with 7 bases that match TRBD2. This CDR3 is 15 amino acids long. Germline V lookup: CDR1 SGDLS, CDR2 YYNGEE. The V and J ends lost 0 bases and 5 bases, in that order; junction bases with no gene match: 6. The CDR3 DNA sequence: TGTGCCAGCAGCGTAGATAGCGGGCGGGGAGATACGCAGTATTTT. Translated, it gives CASSVDSGRGDTQYF.

This clone has just one count. Here the CDR3 reads CASSSDLAISPLHF. DNA of the CDR3: TGTGCCAGCAGCTCGGACTTGGCAATTTCACCCCTCCACTTT. V gene TRBV11-2 combines with J gene TRBJ1-6; D gene ambiguous. The CDR3 runs 14 residues. Per germline, CDR1 SGHAT and CDR2 FQNNGV. The ends were cut back, 4 bases at V and 9 bases at J, with 13 bases in the middle.

This chain links TRBV5-1 with TRBJ2-6; TRBD2 aligns across 8 bases. Germline CDR1 SGHRS, CDR2 YFSETQ. The CDR3 runs to 19 residues. The V gene end was trimmed by 0 bases and the J gene end by 0 bases; junction bases not matched to a gene: 8. This chain's CDR3 is CASSLGSSGGLSGANVLTF. In DNA form, the CDR3 reads TGCGCCAGCAGCTTGGGGTCCAGCGGGGGCCTCTCTGGGGCCAACGTCCTGACTTTC.

The rearrangement joins TRBV28 to TRBJ1-1; 8 positions match TRBD1. CDR1 and CDR2 (germline): MDHEN, SYDVKM. Unmatched junction bases numbered 1, after V lost 6 bases and J lost 4 bases. The CDR3 has 12 amino acids. CDR3 sequence reads: CASRQGGTEAFF. The CDR3 coding sequence is TGTGCCAGCAGACAGGGGGGCACTGAAGCTTTCTTT.

This sequence joins TRBV19 and TRBJ2-7; perhaps D is TRBD1 or TRBD2 (5 bases each). V was shortened by 3 bases and J by 2 bases, with 11 bases between the two germline ends. In germline, CDR1 is LNHDA, CDR2 SQIVND (reference sequence). This CDR3 is 14 amino acids long. The CDR3 DNA follows: TGTGCCAGTAGTATGGGGACGCCCGCCTACGAGCAGTACTTC. Its protein product is CASSMGTPAYEQYF.

This chain links TRBV11-3 with TRBJ2-1; 7 nucleotides agree with TRBD2. This CDR3 is 15 amino acids long. Per the germline V gene, CDR1 is SGHNT and CDR2 is YENEEA. The V gene end was trimmed by 6 bases and the J gene end by 6 bases; junction bases not matched to a gene: 11. The CDR3 coding sequence is TGTGCCAGCAGTAGGGATTCGGGAGGTATCAATGAGCAGTTCTTC. It is translated as CASSRDSGGINEQFF.

V is TRBV19 and J is TRBJ2-7; 7 bases align to TRBD1. The CDR3 loop spans 15 amino acids. Germline CDR1 is LNHDA and CDR2 is SQIVND (reference sequence). V lost 5 bases, J lost 6 bases, and 13 bases stayed unmatched. The CDR3 DNA is TGTGCCAGTAGTCCCACAGGGGTGCTTGGGGCCGAGCAGTACTTC. Amino acids: CASSPTGVLGAEQYF.

The rearrangement joins TRBV5-1 to TRBJ1-3; TRBD1 is a possible D gene (5 bases). The germline V gene encodes CDR1 SGHRS and CDR2 YFSETQ. The germline V and J ends were trimmed by 5 bases and 3 bases, with 15 bases remaining between them. This CDR3 has 15 residues. The CDR3 reads CASRATAGIGNTIYF. DNA of the CDR3: TGCGCCAGCAGGGCGACTGCAGGGATTGGAAACACCATATATTTT.

The V call is TRBV28, the J call TRBJ2-5; D not certain. The CDR3 has 14 amino acids. V was shortened by 3 bases and J by 4 bases, with 12 bases between the two germline ends. Germline values: CDR1 MDHEN, CDR2 SYDVKM. DNA for the CDR3: TGTGCCAGCAGTTTGCCACCTAGGGTAGAGACCCAGTACTTC. Translating it yields CASSLPPRVETQYF.

The chain carries TRBV20-1 and TRBJ2-7, with 7 bases lining up with TRBD2. Germline loops: CDR1 DFQATT, CDR2 SNEGSKA (reference sequence). The CDR3 is 11 amino acids. V gave up 3 bases and J gave up 7 bases; unmatched junction bases: 3. CDR3 amino acids: CSASREEEQYF. The CDR3 DNA reads TGCAGTGCTAGCCGGGAGGAAGAGCAGTACTTC.

The CDR3: CASSSSGDTQYF. The CDR3 DNA reads TGTGCCAGCAGCTCTTCGGGGGATACGCAGTATTTT. The rearrangement joins TRBV9 to TRBJ2-3, with TRBD2 as a possible D gene (5 bases). Trimming took 4 bases from V and 6 from J, leaving 9 bases between them. This CDR3 is built from 12 residues. Looked up from germline, CDR1 is SGDLS and CDR2 is YYNGEE.

The chain is built from TRBV7-2 and TRBJ1-3, with D unclear. Trimming took 5 bases from V and 0 from J, leaving 20 bases between them. Germline V gene lookup returns CDR1 SGHTA and CDR2 FQGNSA. This CDR3 has 18 residues. CDR3 residues: CASSPSRAGWGSGNTIYF. DNA for the CDR3: TGTGCCAGCAGCCCATCGAGGGCAGGTTGGGGCTCTGGAAACACCATATATTTT.

The rearrangement links TRBV6-5 to TRBJ2-7; D remains ambiguous. Germline V CDR1 and CDR2: MNHEY, SVGAGI. V was shortened by 4 bases and J by 0 bases, with 7 bases between the two germline ends. The CDR3 spans 13 residues. The CDR3 is CASSSPYSYEQYF. CDR3 DNA sequence: TGTGCCAGCAGTTCGCCCTACTCCTACGAGCAGTACTTC.

The V gene is TRBV24-1, the J gene TRBJ2-2; 9 nucleotides line up with TRBD2. V was pared by 6 bases and J by 5 bases, with 18 bases of the junction left unmatched. Germline V gives CDR1 KGHDR, CDR2 SFDVKD. The CDR3 has 19 residues. The CDR3 DNA reads as TGTGCCACCAGTCCCTCCTGGGCGGGAGGGCGTCGGGGGACCGGGGAGCTGTTTTTT. Translation: CATSPSWAGGRRGTGELFF.

The chain uses TRBV5-1 and TRBJ1-4; D remains ambiguous. The germline V gene encodes CDR1 SGHRS and CDR2 YFSETQ. The CDR3 spans 15 residues. Trimming took off 0 bases at V and 3 bases at J, with 9 bases between the two ends. This CDR3 reads CASSLDSESNEKLFF. The CDR3 DNA is TGCGCCAGCAGCTTGGACAGCGAATCTAATGAAAAACTGTTTTTT.

The V call is TRBV19, the J call TRBJ2-7, with 7 bases aligning to TRBD2. V trimming: 5 bases; J trimming: 1 base; junction bases outside the gene matches: 5. Germline values: CDR1 LNHDA, CDR2 SQIVND (reference sequence). This CDR3 is built from 14 residues. CDR3 sequence (DNA): TGTGCCAGTAGTCAGGGCGGGAGATCCTACGAGCAGTACTTC. This codes for CASSQGGRSYEQYF.

The V gene is TRBV7-2, the J gene TRBJ2-2, with a weak D call TRBD2 (5 bases). Trimming shortened V by 1 base and J by 5 bases, and 14 bases separated the two germline ends. Germline CDR1 is SGHTA and CDR2 is FQGNSA. The length of the CDR3 is 16 residues. Here the CDR3 reads CASSLVAAAGTGELFF. In nucleotides, the CDR3 is TGTGCCAGCAGCTTAGTGGCGGCCGCGGGTACCGGGGAGCTGTTTTTT.

The V gene is TRBV10-2, the J gene TRBJ2-7; D unresolved. There are 14 residues in the CDR3. CDR1 WSHSY and CDR2 SAAADI come from the germline V gene. With 1 base removed from V and 3 bases from J, the gap between germline ends came to 10 bases. The CDR3 DNA is TGCGCCAGCAGTGAGTTGGTAGGGATCTACGAGCAGTACTTC. Its translation: CASSELVGIYEQYF.

The chain combines TRBV5-5 with TRBJ1-5; TRBD1 is a possible D gene (5 bases). Germline CDR1 SGHKS, CDR2 YYEKEE (reference sequence). The CDR3 is 13 residues long. Trimming took off 6 bases at V and 3 bases at J, with 10 bases between the two ends. CDR3 residues: CASNQGTNQPQHF. The CDR3 DNA follows: TGTGCCAGCAATCAGGGTACCAATCAGCCCCAGCATTTT.

The V and J genes are TRBV5-1 and TRBJ2-7; TRBD2 matches 8 bases. Losses at the gene ends were 1 base for V and 3 bases for J; bases not matched to a gene: 6. The CDR3 runs to 15 residues. Germline lookup yields CDR1 SGHRS and CDR2 YFSETQ. CDR3 loop: CASSLFLAGGYEQYF. Here the CDR3 DNA reads TGCGCCAGCAGCTTGTTTCTAGCGGGCGGCTACGAGCAGTACTTC.

This clone occurred a few times. The V and J genes are TRBV28 and TRBJ1-1, with D tentatively TRBD1 (5 bases). CDR3 length: 15 residues. V was trimmed by 1 base and J by 4 bases, leaving 13 bases between them. Germline CDR1 reads MDHEN; CDR2 reads SYDVKM. This CDR3 is CASSLSWGIGTEAFF. CDR3 in DNA: TGTGCCAGCAGTTTATCCTGGGGGATAGGCACTGAAGCTTTCTTT.

V gene TRBV5-1 combines with J gene TRBJ2-3, with 11 nucleotides matching TRBD2. V shed 4 bases, J shed 8 bases, and the junction held 6 bases outside the gene matches. Germline V gene data show CDR1 as SGHRS and CDR2 as YFSETQ. The CDR3 covers 14 residues. CDR3 sequence: CASSRTSGSVTQYF. For the CDR3, the DNA is TGCGCCAGCAGCAGGACTAGCGGGTCTGTTACGCAGTATTTT.

The chain recombines TRBV5-4 with TRBJ1-6; D is unclear. V was pared by 6 bases and J by 7 bases, with 11 bases between. The CDR3 extends over 13 amino acids. Germline values: CDR1 SGHNT, CDR2 YYREEE (reference sequence). CDR3 nucleotides: TGTGCCAGCACGACCCCAGAAAATTCACCCCTCCACTTT. This codes for CASTTPENSPLHF.

This clone was recorded only once. This chain links TRBV30 with TRBJ1-5; maybe TRBD1 (6 bases). Germline values: CDR1 GTSNPN, CDR2 SVGIG (reference sequence). The length of the CDR3 is 15 residues. Trimming took 2 bases from V and 2 from J, leaving 13 bases between them. This chain's CDR3 is CAWSSGGPGNQPQHF. DNA of the CDR3: TGTGCCTGGAGTTCTGGGGGGCCTGGCAATCAGCCCCAGCATTTT.

The V call is TRBV18, the J call TRBJ1-1; possibly TRBD1 for D (5 bases). V was trimmed by 3 bases and J by 1 base, leaving 27 bases between them. The CDR3 contains 20 residues. Germline CDR1 reads KGHSH; CDR2 reads LQKENI. CDR3 amino acids: CASSPLPALSLGARNTEAFF. CDR3 bases: TGTGCCAGCTCACCCCTCCCAGCCCTCTCCTTAGGGGCGCGGAACACTGAAGCTTTCTTT. Variable domain in full (rest from reference TRBV18 and TRBJ1-1): NAGVMQNPRHLVRRRGQEARLRCSPMKGHSHVYWYRQLPEEGLKFMVYLQKENIIDESGMPKERFSAEFPKEGPSILRIQQVVRGDSAAYFCASSPLPALSLGARNTEAFFGQGTRLTVV.

This sequence joins TRBV7-3 and TRBJ2-5; either TRBD1 or TRBD2 may fit D (5 bases each). V was trimmed by 6 bases and J by 3 bases, leaving 11 bases between them. The CDR3 is 13 residues long. CDR1 SGHTA and CDR2 FQGTGA come from the germline V gene. CDR3 protein: CASSRGVEETQYF. In DNA form, the CDR3 reads TGTGCCAGCAGTCGAGGGGTCGAAGAGACCCAGTACTTC.

The chain joins TRBV27 to TRBJ1-4, with 9 bases that match TRBD1. The germline V gene encodes CDR1 MNHEY and CDR2 SMNVEV (reference sequence). The CDR3 contains 15 residues. J gave up 7 bases and V 2 bases, and 5 bases lay outside the gene matches. CDR3 DNA sequence: TGTGCCAGCAGTTTAGGGGACAGGGTAATTGAAAAACTGTTTTTT. Translated: CASSLGDRVIEKLFF.

This chain uses TRBV28 with TRBJ2-7; D is undetermined. Germline V gene data show CDR1 as MDHEN and CDR2 as SYDVKM. The CDR3 extends over 13 amino acids. V was cut by 5 bases and J by 9 bases, with 17 bases left in between. Here the CDR3 reads CASSPPQTVRQYF. The CDR3 nucleotides are TGTGCCAGCAGTCCCCCTCAGACTGTGAGGCAGTACTTC.

The CDR3 DNA sequence: TGTGCCAGCAGCCTCCTTCGAGGCATAAACACTGAAGCTTTCTTT. It specifies CASSLLRGINTEAFF. The V gene is TRBV3-1 (or the pseudogene TRBV3-2), the J gene TRBJ1-1; D not certain. CDR3 size: 15 residues. Trimming pared 4 bases from V and 2 bases from J, leaving 14 bases between. Germline values: CDR1 LGHDT, CDR2 YNNKEL (reference sequence).

This chain uses TRBV24-1 with TRBJ1-2, with D perhaps matching TRBD1 (6 bases). Trimming removed 4 bases from V and 1 base from J, with 12 bases in between. From germline, CDR1 is KGHDR and CDR2 SFDVKD. This CDR3 is built from 15 residues. CDR3 protein: CATSEDSADNYGYTF. The DNA of the CDR3 is TGTGCCACCAGTGAGGACAGCGCTGATAACTATGGCTACACCTTC.

The CDR3 spells CASSRRGGTQYF. CDR3 sequence (DNA): TGTGCCAGCAGTCGCAGGGGTGGGACCCAGTACTTC. The chain recombines TRBV28 with TRBJ2-5, with a tentative D call TRBD1 (6 bases). The CDR3 is 12 amino acids. V dropped 5 bases and J dropped 7 bases, with 11 bases sitting between them. Germline CDR1 is MDHEN and CDR2 is SYDVKM.